This is a list of T cell receptor beta chains from one sample in a study of T cell responses to AZD1222 COVID-19 vaccine. Only in-frame clones appear in the TCRdb table, and some are missing; sequencing was by immunoSEQ multiplex PCR. The data hold more than 140,000 clones, with approximately 88% observed a single time. The sequencing here drew on peripheral blood, taken on day 0 of AZD1222 vaccination. These TCRs come from an adult in good health. Both conserved end residues are part of each CDR3. The order of the fields is clone size, J gene, D gene, V gene, CDR3 DNA, CDR3 protein. The D gene is left open where the match is weak. Some rows have no size entry. The others give once, few or many, or a class for an expanded clone.

>once|TRBJ1-1|-|TRBV7-2
TGTGCCAGCAGCTCGGACAGATTCACTGAAGCTTTCTTT
CASSSDRFTEAFF
>-|TRBJ1-1|TRBD1|TRBV7-9
TGTGCCAGCAGCTTGCAGGGGGTTGAAGCTTTCTTT
CASSLQGVEAFF
>-|TRBJ2-7|TRBD2|TRBV11-2
TGTGCCAGCAGCCGATTAGCGGGAGGTCCCTACGAGCAGTACTTC
CASSRLAGGPYEQYF
>-|TRBJ1-1|-|TRBV11-2
TGTGCCAACAACAGGGTTCCTATGAACACTGAAGCTTTCTTT
CANNRVPMNTEAFF
>-|TRBJ1-2|-|TRBV30
TGTGCCTGGACCCAAGGGGGAAGATACACCTTC
CAWTQGGRYTF
>-|TRBJ2-7|-|TRBV9
TGTGCCAGCAGCGTAGAGCCGGGATCCTACGAGCAGTACTTC
CASSVEPGSYEQYF
>-|TRBJ1-5|-|TRBV6-1
TGTGCCAGCAGTGAAGCCGGACAGCAAAATCAGCCCCAGCATTTT
CASSEAGQQNQPQHF
>-|TRBJ2-1|-|TRBV7-3
TGTGCCAGCAGCCAGCCGGCGGGACGTGTCAATGAGCAGTTCTTC
CASSQPAGRVNEQFF
>-|TRBJ1-2|TRBD1|TRBV25-1
TGTGCCAGCAGTGAATTCGGGGACAGGATCTATGGCTACACCTTC
CASSEFGDRIYGYTF
>-|TRBJ2-2|TRBD2|TRBV5-1
TGCGCCAGCAGCTGGACTAGCGGGAGGGCAGGGACCGGGGAGCTGTTTTTT
CASSWTSGRAGTGELFF
>-|TRBJ2-3|-|TRBV7-2
TGTGCCAGCCGCTCGTCGAGCACAGATACGCAGTATTTT
CASRSSSTDTQYF
>-|TRBJ1-2|TRBD1|TRBV7-2
TGTGCCAGCAGCTTGGGGACAGGGATACTTAACTATGGCTACACCTTC
CASSLGTGILNYGYTF
>-|TRBJ2-7|-|TRBV7-9
TGTGCCAGCAGCTTAGGGGGGGACTACGAGCAGTACTTC
CASSLGGDYEQYF
>-|TRBJ1-5|TRBD1|TRBV19
TGTGCCAGTAGTACTCAGGGGGCCTGGCAGCCCCAGCATTTT
CASSTQGAWQPQHF
>-|TRBJ1-3|-|TRBV30
TGTGCCTGGAGTGTTTTTCTATGGACGCACTCTGGAAACACCATATATTTT
CAWSVFLWTHSGNTIYF
>-|TRBJ1-4|TRBD1|TRBV18
TGTGCCAGCTCACCAAGGGGGCCAGGCCAAGAAAAACTGTTTTTT
CASSPRGPGQEKLFF
>-|TRBJ1-5|TRBD1|TRBV19
TGTGCCAGTAGTATATTCAGGGGGTATCAGCCCCAGCATTTT
CASSIFRGYQPQHF
>-|TRBJ1-5|-|TRBV27
TGTGCCAGCAGTTCGCTACAGGGATATAGCAATCAGCCCCAGCATTTT
CASSSLQGYSNQPQHF
>-|TRBJ1-2|-|TRBV5-6
TGTGCCAGCAGCTTAGAGGGGTACTATGGCTACACCTTC
CASSLEGYYGYTF
>once|TRBJ2-1|TRBD1|TRBV19
TGTGCCAGTAGTATAGTAGGGGGCGCGTTGAATGAGCAGTTCTTC
CASSIVGGALNEQFF
>-|TRBJ1-2|-|TRBV2
TGTGCCAGCAGTGAGGATCGAGGGAATCATGGCTACACCTTC
CASSEDRGNHGYTF
>-|TRBJ1-1|-|TRBV19
TGTGCCAGTAGTATAGTAAGAGCAAACACTGAAGCTTTCTTT
CASSIVRANTEAFF